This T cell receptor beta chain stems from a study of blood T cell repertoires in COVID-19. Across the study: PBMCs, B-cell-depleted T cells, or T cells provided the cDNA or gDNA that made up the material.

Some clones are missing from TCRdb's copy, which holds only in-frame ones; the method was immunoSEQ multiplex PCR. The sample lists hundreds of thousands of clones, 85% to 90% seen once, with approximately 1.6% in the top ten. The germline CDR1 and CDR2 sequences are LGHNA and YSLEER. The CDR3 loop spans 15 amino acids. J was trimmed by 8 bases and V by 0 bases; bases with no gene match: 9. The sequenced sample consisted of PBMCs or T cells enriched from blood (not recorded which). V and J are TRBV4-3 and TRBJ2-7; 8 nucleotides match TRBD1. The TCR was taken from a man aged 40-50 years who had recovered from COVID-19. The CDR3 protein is CASSQDPGQAEQQYF. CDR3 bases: TGCGCCAGCAGCCAAGACCCGGGACAGGCCGAACAGCAGTACTTC.